The text below deals with one T cell receptor (beta chain). Use of 60 Vbeta and 13 Jbeta primers characterized the PCR. Here immunoSEQ multiplex PCR was the method, and the copy in TCRdb shows in-frame clones only, minus some. The table lists some 160,000 clones, approximately 80% of them singletons. The record originates from a study of cytomegalovirus exposure and HLA in healthy donors. The overall study: An earlier analysis identified 95 million to 120 million unique TCR beta sequences in some 180 million T cells.

Sequencing used PBMCs. This TCR derives from a woman aged 25-40 years in good health and CMV-seronegative.

The CDR3 here is CSVGARGNYGYTF. CDR3 DNA: TGCAGCGTGGGGGCCAGGGGGAACTATGGCTACACCTTC. This sequence joins TRBV29-1 and TRBJ1-2; 7 bases agree with TRBD1. With V trimmed by 6 bases and J by 2 bases, 6 bases remained unmatched. The CDR3 loop spans 13 amino acids. Germline loops: CDR1 SQVTM, CDR2 ANQGSEA.